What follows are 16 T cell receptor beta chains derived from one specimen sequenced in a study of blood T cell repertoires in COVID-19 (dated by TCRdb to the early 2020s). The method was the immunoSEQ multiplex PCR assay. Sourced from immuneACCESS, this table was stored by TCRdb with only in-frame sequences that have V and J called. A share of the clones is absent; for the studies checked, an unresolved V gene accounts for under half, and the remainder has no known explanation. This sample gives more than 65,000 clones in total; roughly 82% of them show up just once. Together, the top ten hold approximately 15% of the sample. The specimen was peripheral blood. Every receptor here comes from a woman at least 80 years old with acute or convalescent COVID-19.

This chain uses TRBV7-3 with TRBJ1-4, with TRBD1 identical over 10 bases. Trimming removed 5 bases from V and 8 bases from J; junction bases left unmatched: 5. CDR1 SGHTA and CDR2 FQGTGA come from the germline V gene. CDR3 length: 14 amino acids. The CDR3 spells CASSDRGRQEKLFF. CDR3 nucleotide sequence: TGTGCCAGCAGCGACAGGGGGCGCCAAGAAAAACTGTTTTTT.

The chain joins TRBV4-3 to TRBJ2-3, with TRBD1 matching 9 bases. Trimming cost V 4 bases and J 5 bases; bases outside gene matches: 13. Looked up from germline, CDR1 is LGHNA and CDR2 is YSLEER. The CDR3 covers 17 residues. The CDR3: CASSRMRYRGPEDTQYF. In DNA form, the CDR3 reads TGCGCCAGCAGCCGGATGCGCTACAGGGGGCCAGAAGATACGCAGTATTTT.

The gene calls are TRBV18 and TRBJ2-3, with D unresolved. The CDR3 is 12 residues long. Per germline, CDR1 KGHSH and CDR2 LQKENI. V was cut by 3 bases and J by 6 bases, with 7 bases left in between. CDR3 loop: CASSPTGDTQYF. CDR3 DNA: TGTGCCAGCTCACCGACTGGGGATACGCAGTATTTT.

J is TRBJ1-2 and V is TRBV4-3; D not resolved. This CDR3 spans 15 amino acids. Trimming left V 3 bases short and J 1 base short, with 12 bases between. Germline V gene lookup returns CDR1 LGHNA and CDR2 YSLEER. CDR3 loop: CASSQEEDLNYGYTF. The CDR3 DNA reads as TGCGCCAGCAGCCAGGAGGAGGATCTTAACTATGGCTACACCTTC.

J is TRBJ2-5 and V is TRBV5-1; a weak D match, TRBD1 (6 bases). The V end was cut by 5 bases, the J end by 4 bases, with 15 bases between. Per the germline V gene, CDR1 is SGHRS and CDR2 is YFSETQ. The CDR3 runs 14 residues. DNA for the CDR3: TGCGCCAGCAGTCCACTAACAGGGACAGAGACCCAGTACTTC. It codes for CASSPLTGTETQYF.

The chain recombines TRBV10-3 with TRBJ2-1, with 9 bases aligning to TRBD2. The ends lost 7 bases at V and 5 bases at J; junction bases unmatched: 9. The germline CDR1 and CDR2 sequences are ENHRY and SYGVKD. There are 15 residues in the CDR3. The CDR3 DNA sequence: TGTGCCATCATTTTAGCGGGAGCCCTCAACAATGAGCAGTTCTTC. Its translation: CAIILAGALNNEQFF.

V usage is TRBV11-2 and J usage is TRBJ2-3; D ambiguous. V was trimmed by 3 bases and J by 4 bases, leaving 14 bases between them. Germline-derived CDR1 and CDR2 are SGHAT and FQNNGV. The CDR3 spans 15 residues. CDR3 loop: CASSFSLANSDTQYF. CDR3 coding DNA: TGTGCCAGCAGCTTCTCATTAGCAAACTCAGATACGCAGTATTTT.

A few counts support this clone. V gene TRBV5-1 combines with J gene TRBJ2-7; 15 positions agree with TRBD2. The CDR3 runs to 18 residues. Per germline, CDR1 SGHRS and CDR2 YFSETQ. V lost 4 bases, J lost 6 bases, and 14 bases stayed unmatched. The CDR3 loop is CASSGGLAGGALAGEQYF. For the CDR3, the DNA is TGCGCCAGCAGCGGAGGACTAGCGGGAGGGGCACTCGCTGGCGAGCAGTACTTC. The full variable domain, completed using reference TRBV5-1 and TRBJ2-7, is KAGVTQTPRYLIKTRGQQVTLSCSPISGHRSVSWYQQTPGQGLQFLFEYFSETQRNKGNFPGRFSGRQFSNSRSEMNVSTLELGDSALYLCASSGGLAGGALAGEQYFGPGTRLTVT.

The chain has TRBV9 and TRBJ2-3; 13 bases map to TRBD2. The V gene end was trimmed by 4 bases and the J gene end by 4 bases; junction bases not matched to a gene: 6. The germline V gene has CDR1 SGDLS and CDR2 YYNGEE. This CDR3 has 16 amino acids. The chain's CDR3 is CASSTGLAGAADTQYF. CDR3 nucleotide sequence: TGTGCCAGCAGCACAGGACTAGCGGGAGCCGCAGATACGCAGTATTTT.

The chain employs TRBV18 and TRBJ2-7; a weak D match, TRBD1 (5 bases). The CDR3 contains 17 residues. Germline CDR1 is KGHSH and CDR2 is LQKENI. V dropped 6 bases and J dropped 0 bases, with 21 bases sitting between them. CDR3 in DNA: TGTGCCAGCTCCCGCCTCCCCTCGCAGGGAATCTCCTACGAGCAGTACTTC. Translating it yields CASSRLPSQGISYEQYF.

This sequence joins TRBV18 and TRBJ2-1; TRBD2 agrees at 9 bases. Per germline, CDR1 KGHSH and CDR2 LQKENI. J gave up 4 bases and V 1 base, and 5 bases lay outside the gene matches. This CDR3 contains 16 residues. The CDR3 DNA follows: TGTGCCAGCTCACCACTTAGCGGGAGTAGGTACAATGAGCAGTTCTTC. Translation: CASSPLSGSRYNEQFF.

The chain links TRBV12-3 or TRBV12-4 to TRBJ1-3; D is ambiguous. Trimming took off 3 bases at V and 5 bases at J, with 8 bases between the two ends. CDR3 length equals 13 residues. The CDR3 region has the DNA TGTGCCAGCAGTTTTCTCGGTCGAAACACCATATATTTT. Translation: CASSFLGRNTIYF.

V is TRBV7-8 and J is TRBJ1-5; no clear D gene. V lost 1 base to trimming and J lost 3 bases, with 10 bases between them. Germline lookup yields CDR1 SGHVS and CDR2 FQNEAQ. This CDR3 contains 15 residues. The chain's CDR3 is CASSLVLAVNQPQHF. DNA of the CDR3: TGTGCCAGCAGCTTAGTCTTAGCAGTCAATCAGCCCCAGCATTTT.

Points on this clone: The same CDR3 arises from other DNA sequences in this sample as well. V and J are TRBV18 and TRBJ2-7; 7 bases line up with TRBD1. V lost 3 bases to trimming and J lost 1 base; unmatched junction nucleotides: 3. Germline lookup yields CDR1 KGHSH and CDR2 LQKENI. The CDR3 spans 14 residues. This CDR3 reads CASSPLQGSYEQYF. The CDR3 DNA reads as TGTGCCAGCTCACCCCTACAGGGGTCCTACGAGCAGTACTTC.

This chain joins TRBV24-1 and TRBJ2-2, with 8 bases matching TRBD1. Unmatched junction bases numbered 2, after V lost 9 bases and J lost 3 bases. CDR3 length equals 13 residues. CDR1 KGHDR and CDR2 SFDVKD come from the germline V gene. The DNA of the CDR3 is TGTGCCACCGGGACAGGATACACCGGGGAGCTGTTTTTT. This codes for CATGTGYTGELFF.

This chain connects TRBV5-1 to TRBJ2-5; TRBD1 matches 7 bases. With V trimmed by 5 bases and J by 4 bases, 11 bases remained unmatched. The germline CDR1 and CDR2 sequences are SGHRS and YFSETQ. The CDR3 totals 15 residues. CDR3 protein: CASRLIPGQIETQYF. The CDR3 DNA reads TGCGCCAGCAGACTTATTCCGGGACAGATAGAGACCCAGTACTTC.